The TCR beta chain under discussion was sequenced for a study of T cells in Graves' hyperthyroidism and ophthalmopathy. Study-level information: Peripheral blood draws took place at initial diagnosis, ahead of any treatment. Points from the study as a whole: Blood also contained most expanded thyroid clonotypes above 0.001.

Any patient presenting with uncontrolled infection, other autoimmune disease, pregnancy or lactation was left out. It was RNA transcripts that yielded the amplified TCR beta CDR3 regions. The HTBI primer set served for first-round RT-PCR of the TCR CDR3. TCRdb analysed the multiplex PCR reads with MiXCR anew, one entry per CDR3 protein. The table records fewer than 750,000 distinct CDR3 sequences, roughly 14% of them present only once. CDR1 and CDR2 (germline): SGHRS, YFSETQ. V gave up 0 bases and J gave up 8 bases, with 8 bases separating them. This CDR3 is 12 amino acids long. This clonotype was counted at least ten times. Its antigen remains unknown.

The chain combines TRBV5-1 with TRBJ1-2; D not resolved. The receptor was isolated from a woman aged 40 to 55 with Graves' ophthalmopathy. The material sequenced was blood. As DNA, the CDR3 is TGCGCCAGCAGCTTGGACAGCGCGGGCTACACCTTC. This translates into CASSLDSAGYTF.